Below are 7 T cell receptor beta chains sequenced from a single sample in a study of beta chain features in type 1 diabetes. Study observations and caveats: Among patients with Type 1 diabetes, TCRB CDR3s were moderately but significantly shorter in every one of the four CD4+ subsets.

These TCRs' antigens remain unknown. The isolated RNA, all of it, was reverse transcribed, so expressed TCRB transcripts were what got sequenced. This table comes from immunoSEQ multiplex PCR, and its TCRdb copy is limited to in-frame clones, with some not included. The sample has 250,000 to 300,000 clones, around 24% seen once; the top ten hold 0.012%. Material for sequencing was naive CD4+ T cells from blood. These receptors came from a woman in her twenties or thirties with type 1 diabetes.

This clone was seen more than once but under ten times. The chain couples TRBV15 to TRBJ2-7; 7 bases agree with TRBD2. Trimming took 2 bases from V and 0 from J; bases not matched to a gene: 7. CDR1 and CDR2 (germline): LNHNV, YYDKDF (reference sequence). The CDR3 covers 16 residues. DNA for the CDR3: TGTGCCACCAGCAGAACTCGGAGCGGGGCCTCCTACGAGCAGTACTTC. It is translated as CATSRTRSGASYEQYF.

This chain uses TRBV15 with TRBJ2-5; 7 bases fit TRBD1. Germline CDR1 and CDR2: LNHNV and YYDKDF (reference sequence). V shed 0 bases and J 1 base; nucleotides not matched to a gene: 2. The length of the CDR3 is 15 residues. The DNA for the CDR3 is TGTGCCACCAGCAGAGACAGGGGGATCCAAGAGACCCAGTACTTC. Protein product: CATSRDRGIQETQYF.

This clone has only a few counts. This chain joins TRBV6-5 and TRBJ2-1; the D gene is possibly TRBD2 (5 bases). The germline V gene encodes CDR1 MNHEY and CDR2 SVGAGI. The CDR3 contains 15 residues. V lost 0 bases and J 6 bases, leaving 12 bases between the germline ends. Written as DNA, the CDR3 is TGTGCCAGCAGTTACTCGATACTAGAAAGCAATGAGCAGTTCTTC. This translates into CASSYSILESNEQFF.

This clone came up a few times. The gene calls are TRBV29-1 and TRBJ2-5, with a tentative D call TRBD2 (6 bases). The CDR3 is 13 residues long. V was pared by 5 bases and J by 1 base, with 11 bases between. Germline values: CDR1 SQVTM, CDR2 ANQGSEA. CDR3: CSVPLASQETQYF. In DNA form, the CDR3 reads TGCAGCGTTCCTCTAGCGAGCCAAGAGACCCAGTACTTC.

This clone was picked up a small number of times. The chain couples TRBV28 to TRBJ2-6, with no clear D. Trimming pared 6 bases from V and 0 bases from J, leaving 9 bases between. Germline CDR1 reads MDHEN; CDR2 reads SYDVKM. The CDR3 covers 15 residues. The CDR3 is CASSPPGSGANVLTF. The CDR3 DNA is TGTGCCAGCAGCCCCCCGGGCTCTGGGGCCAACGTCCTGACTTTC.

This rearrangement joins TRBV6-1 to TRBJ2-7; 7 bases line up with TRBD1. J gave up 6 bases and V 6 bases, and 8 bases lay outside the gene matches. The germline gives CDR1 MNHNS, CDR2 SASEGT. CDR3 length: 13 amino acids. The CDR3 nucleotides read TGTGCCAGCAGCCCGACAGGGCTCTCCGAGCAGTACTTC. Amino acids: CASSPTGLSEQYF.

This clone showed up just a few times. The gene calls are TRBV29-1 and TRBJ2-1, with 8 bases matching TRBD2. The junction had 3 bases not matched to a gene; V was cut back by 5 bases and J by 3 bases. Germline CDR1 SQVTM, CDR2 ANQGSEA. This CDR3 is 13 amino acids long. The DNA for the CDR3 is TGCAGCGTTAGCGGGAGAGGCTACAATGAGCAGTTCTTC. As protein: CSVSGRGYNEQFF.